Listed here is a single T cell receptor (beta chain). The sample belongs to a study of blood T cell repertoires in COVID-19. For the study at large: Whether acute or convalescent, the COVID-19 samples came from the United States, Italy and Spain.

Per the germline V gene, CDR1 is SQVTM and CDR2 is ANQGSEA. The CDR3 runs to 13 residues. J lost 4 bases, V lost 4 bases, and 5 bases had no gene match. Source study methods: From reference gene primer amplification, estimates of nucleated cell counts were derived. Method: immunoSEQ multiplex PCR; TCRdb's copy keeps in-frame clones and lacks some. V and J calls and clone size follow that table, whereas D and trimming were derived from the DNA. The sample has about 150,000 clones; over 80% are singletons. Enrolled through a virtual design, the participants were between roughly 18 and 89 years of age and came from under 30 US areas. Participants' reported clinical history set cohort assignment.

This TCR came from an older man who had been exposed to COVID-19. Sequenced sample: PBMCs or T cells enriched from blood (not recorded which). The chain employs TRBV29-1 and TRBJ1-2, with 8 bases identical to TRBD1. The CDR3 DNA reads as TGCAGCGTTGCTTCCGGACAGGGCTATGGCTACACCTTC. Its protein is CSVASGQGYGYTF. Together with reference TRBV29-1 and TRBJ1-2, the CDR3 gives the full variable domain: SAVISQKPSRDICQRGTSLTIQCQVDSQVTMMFWYRQQPGQSLTLIATANQGSEATYESGFVIDKFPISRPNLTFSTLTVSNMSPEDSSIYLCSVASGQGYGYTFGSGTRLTVV.